This entry lists 10 T cell receptor beta chains sequenced from one sample in a study of T cells after yellow fever vaccination. TCRdb independently ran MiXCR on the 5' RACE reads; one entry per CDR3 protein. The sample holds hundreds of thousands of distinct CDR3 sequences; more than 9% are singletons and the top ten take approximately 15%. The sample was PBMCs, taken on the day of the yellow fever booster vaccination. These TCRs come from a young man who received the YFV17D yellow fever vaccine.

The chain has TRBV27 and TRBJ2-2, with D perhaps TRBD2 (5 bases). With 3 bases removed from V and 5 bases from J, the gap between germline ends came to 13 bases. The CDR3 totals 15 residues. The germline V gene has CDR1 MNHEY and CDR2 SMNVEV (reference sequence). CDR3 sequence reads: CASSFSPGGTGELFF. The CDR3 nucleotides are TGTGCCAGCAGTTTTTCCCCCGGCGGGACCGGGGAGCTGTTTTTT.

This clonotype was observed a few times. The gene calls are TRBV15 and TRBJ2-1; 9 nucleotides align to TRBD2. Trimming removed 0 bases from V and 0 bases from J; junction bases left unmatched: 6. CDR1 and CDR2 (germline): LNHNV, YYDKDF (reference sequence). The CDR3 length is 18 residues. The CDR3 nucleotides are TGTGCCACCAGCAGAGACCCCGGACTAGCGAGCTCCTACAATGAGCAGTTCTTC. Encoded protein: CATSRDPGLASSYNEQFF.

The chain couples TRBV9 to TRBJ2-2, with no clear D. This CDR3 has 13 amino acids. Trimming removed 1 base at V and 5 bases at J, with 6 bases between. Germline-derived CDR1 and CDR2 are SGDLS and YYNGEE. The CDR3 region is CASSVMGTGELFF. The CDR3 nucleotides read TGTGCCAGCAGCGTAATGGGGACCGGGGAGCTGTTTTTT.

This clonotype was recorded many times. This chain connects TRBV7-2 to TRBJ2-2, with a possible D match to TRBD2 (7 bases). CDR1 SGHTA and CDR2 FQGNSA come from the germline V gene. With 5 bases removed from V and 4 bases from J, the gap between germline ends came to 11 bases. The CDR3 loop spans 14 amino acids. Here the CDR3 DNA reads TGTGCCAGCAGCCGAGGGGGGGGCACCGGGGAGCTGTTTTTT. This sequence encodes CASSRGGGTGELFF.

V usage is TRBV5-4 and J usage is TRBJ2-2; D possibly matches TRBD1 or TRBD2 (7 bases each). V dropped 3 bases and J dropped 7 bases, with 13 bases sitting between them. The CDR3 extends over 14 amino acids. Germline values: CDR1 SGHNT, CDR2 YYREEE (reference sequence). In DNA form, the CDR3 reads TGTGCCAGCAGCTCCACCAGGGGGGGCGGGGAGCTGTTTTTT. Translating gives CASSSTRGGGELFF.

A few counts support this clonotype. V gene TRBV19 combines with J gene TRBJ2-1; 13 nucleotides agree with TRBD2. Trimming took 3 bases from V and 1 from J; bases not matched to a gene: 0. Germline V gene sequence: CDR1 LNHDA, CDR2 SQIVND (reference sequence). The CDR3 length is 16 residues. The CDR3 spells CASSMGLAGSYNEQFF. As DNA, the CDR3 is TGTGCCAGTAGTATGGGACTAGCGGGATCCTACAATGAGCAGTTCTTC.

This rearrangement joins TRBV20-1 to TRBJ2-5; D is undetermined. V shed 3 bases and J shed 2 bases, with 7 bases lying between them. Germline lookup yields CDR1 DFQATT and CDR2 SNEGSKA (reference sequence). The CDR3 runs to 12 residues. The DNA for the CDR3 is TGCAGTGCTAGGAGTCTACAAGAGACCCAGTACTTC. Translating it yields CSARSLQETQYF.

V is TRBV5-1 and J is TRBJ2-1; 10 positions agree with TRBD2. Germline values: CDR1 SGHRS, CDR2 YFSETQ. The CDR3 sequence is 15 residues long. The ends lost 7 bases at V and 5 bases at J; junction bases unmatched: 9. The chain's CDR3 is CASRNLAGVHNEQFF. DNA for the CDR3: TGCGCCAGCCGGAACCTAGCGGGGGTTCACAATGAGCAGTTCTTC.

This clonotype came up a few times. The V call is TRBV20-1, the J call TRBJ2-2; unclear D gene. Germline lookup yields CDR1 DFQATT and CDR2 SNEGSKA (reference sequence). This CDR3 comprises 12 residues. The ends were cut back, 5 bases at V and 6 bases at J, with 10 bases in the middle. The chain's CDR3 is CSAQSDPGELFF. CDR3 sequence (DNA): TGCAGTGCTCAGAGCGATCCCGGGGAGCTGTTTTTT.

The CDR3 nucleotides read TGTGCCAGCAGCCGAGGGGGGAGGTACGAGCAGTACTTC. It translates to CASSRGGRYEQYF. V is TRBV7-2 and J is TRBJ2-7, with D perhaps given as TRBD1 or TRBD2 (6 bases each). The V gene's germline CDR1 is SGHTA and CDR2 FQGNSA. The CDR3 consists of 13 residues. V was clipped by 5 bases and J by 4 bases, with 12 bases between them.